This T cell receptor beta chain was recorded in a study of cytomegalovirus exposure and HLA in healthy donors. The study's findings and limits: Most CMV-associated TCR beta chains were later found to appear HLA-restricted.

Primers included in the PCR were 60 Vbeta and 13 Jbeta primers. Profiling relied on immunoSEQ multiplex PCR, and the TCRdb table lists in-frame clones only, not all of them. The sample consists of a few hundred thousand clones, 80% to 95% of them appearing once. Concerning this clone: The antigen remains unidentified.

Per germline, CDR1 MNHEY and CDR2 SMNVEV (reference sequence). Trimming shortened V by 3 bases and J by 5 bases, and 13 bases separated the two germline ends. The CDR3 is 14 amino acids. This chain joins TRBV27 and TRBJ2-5; the D gene is possibly TRBD2 (5 bases). Sequencing input: PBMCs. This sequence was found in a girl aged 2 to 10 in good health and CMV-seronegative. The CDR3 is CASSLRAPGETQYF. The CDR3, as DNA: TGTGCCAGCAGTTTGCGGGCGCCCGGGGAGACCCAGTACTTC.